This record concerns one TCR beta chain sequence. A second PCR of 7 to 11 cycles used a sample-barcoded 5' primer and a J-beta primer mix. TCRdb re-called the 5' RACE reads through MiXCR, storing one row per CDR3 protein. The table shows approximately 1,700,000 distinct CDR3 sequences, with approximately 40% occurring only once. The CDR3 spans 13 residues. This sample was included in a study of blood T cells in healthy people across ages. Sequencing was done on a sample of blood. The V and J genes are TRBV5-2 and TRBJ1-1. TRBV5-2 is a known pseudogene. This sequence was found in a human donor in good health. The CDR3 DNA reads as TGTGCCAGCAATCGTGAAGGCCCCAGGGAGGCTTTCTTT. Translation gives CASNREGPREAFF.